The sequence of this T cell receptor (beta chain) was determined in a study of cytomegalovirus exposure and HLA in healthy donors. Notes on this clone: Its antigen is unidentified.

PCR used 60 Vbeta primers and 13 Jbeta primers. The method was immunoSEQ multiplex PCR; TCRdb's version includes in-frame clones alone and lacks a portion of them. This table holds roughly 80,000 clones, roughly two thirds found once. The CDR3 sequence is 14 residues long. CDR1 SEHNR and CDR2 FQNEAQ come from the germline V gene (reference sequence). Unmatched junction bases numbered 2, after V lost 4 bases and J lost 5 bases. General study results and limits: Reportedly, diagnosis of cytomegalovirus status by the classifier showed high specificity and sensitivity. One later analysis reportedly identified an Asian-associated ancestry cluster that showed fewer N-insertions than the approximately 700-donor mean.

V gene TRBV7-9 combines with J gene TRBJ1-6; 7 bases are shared with TRBD1. The sample was PBMCs. The receptor's source is a woman in her forties or fifties in good health and CMV-seropositive. In nucleotides, the CDR3 is TGTGCCAGCAGCTCGGGACAGAATAATTCACCCCTCCACTTT. It yields the protein CASSSGQNNSPLHF. The full variable domain, completed using reference TRBV7-9 and TRBJ1-6, is DTGVSQNPRHKITKRGQNVTFRCDPISEHNRLYWYRQTLGQGPEFLTYFQNEAQLEKSRLLSDRFSAERPKGSFSTLEIQRTEQGDSAMYLCASSSGQNNSPLHFGNGTRLTVT.